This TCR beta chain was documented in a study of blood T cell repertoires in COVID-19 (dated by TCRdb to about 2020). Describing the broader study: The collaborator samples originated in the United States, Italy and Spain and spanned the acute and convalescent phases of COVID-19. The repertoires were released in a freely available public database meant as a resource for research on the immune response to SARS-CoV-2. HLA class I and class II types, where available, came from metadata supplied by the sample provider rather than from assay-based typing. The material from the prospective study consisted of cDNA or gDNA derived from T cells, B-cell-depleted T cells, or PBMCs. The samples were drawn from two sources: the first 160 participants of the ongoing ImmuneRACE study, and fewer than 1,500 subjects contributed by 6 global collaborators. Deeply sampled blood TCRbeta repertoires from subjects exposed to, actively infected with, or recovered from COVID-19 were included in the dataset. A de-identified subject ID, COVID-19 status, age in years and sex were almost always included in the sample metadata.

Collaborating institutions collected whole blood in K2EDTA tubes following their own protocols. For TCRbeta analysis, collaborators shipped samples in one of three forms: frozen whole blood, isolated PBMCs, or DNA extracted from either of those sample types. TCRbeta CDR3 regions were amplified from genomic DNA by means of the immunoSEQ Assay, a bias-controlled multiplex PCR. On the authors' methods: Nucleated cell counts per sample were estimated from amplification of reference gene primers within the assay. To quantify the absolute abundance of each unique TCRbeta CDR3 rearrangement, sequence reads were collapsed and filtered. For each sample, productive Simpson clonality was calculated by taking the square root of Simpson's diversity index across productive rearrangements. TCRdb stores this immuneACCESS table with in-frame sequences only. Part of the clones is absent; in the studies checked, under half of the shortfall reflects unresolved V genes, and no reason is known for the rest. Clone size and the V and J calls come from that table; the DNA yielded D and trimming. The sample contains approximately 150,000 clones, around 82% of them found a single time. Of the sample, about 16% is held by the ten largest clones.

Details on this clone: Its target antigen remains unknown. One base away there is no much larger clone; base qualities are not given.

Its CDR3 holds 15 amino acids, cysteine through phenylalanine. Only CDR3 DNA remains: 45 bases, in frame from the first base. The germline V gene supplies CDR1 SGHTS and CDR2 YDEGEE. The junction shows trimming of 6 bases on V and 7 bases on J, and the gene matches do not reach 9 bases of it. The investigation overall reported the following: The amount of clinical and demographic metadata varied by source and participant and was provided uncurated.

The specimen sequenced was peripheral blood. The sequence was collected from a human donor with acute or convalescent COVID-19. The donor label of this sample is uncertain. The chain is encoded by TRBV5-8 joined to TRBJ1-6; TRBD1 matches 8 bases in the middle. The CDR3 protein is CASTPTGTGNSPLHF. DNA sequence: TGTGCCAGCACCCCAACCGGGACAGGCAATTCACCCCTCCACTTT.